This T cell receptor (beta chain) is drawn from a study of blood T cell repertoires in COVID-19. Across the study: COVID-19 samples from acute and convalescent phases originated in the United States, Italy and Spain. T cells, B-cell-depleted T cells, or PBMCs provided the cDNA or gDNA that served as material.

Germline V gene lookup returns CDR1 LGHNA and CDR2 YSLEER. This CDR3 spans 15 amino acids. The V end was cut by 0 bases, the J end by 3 bases, with 11 bases between. In the source study's methods: Estimation of nucleated cell counts relied on the amplification of reference gene primers. Assay used: immunoSEQ multiplex PCR; TCRdb lists only in-frame clones, some missing. V and J calls and clone size follow that table, whereas D and trimming were derived from the DNA. This sample has 150,000 to 200,000 clones, with roughly 85% found just once. The sequenced material came from peripheral blood. V and J are TRBV4-3 and TRBJ1-1; D ambiguous. The sequence came from a human donor in a cohort sampled during active COVID-19. CDR3 sequence (DNA): TGCGCCAGCAGCCAAGATACGCGGGAGGACACTGAAGCTTTCTTT. This translates into CASSQDTREDTEAFF.